These T cell receptor beta chains were read from a single sample in a study of OX40 agonist ivuxolimab in advanced cancers. Sequenced by immunoSEQ multiplex PCR; TCRdb stores in-frame clones only, minus some. The data contain tens of thousands of clones, about four fifths of them singletons. The specimen was CD4+ or CD8+ T cells sorted from blood, collected in a trial of the OX40 agonist ivuxolimab. These receptors all come from an adult with an advanced solid tumor such as melanoma, head and neck, liver or kidney cancer. The CDR3 runs from the conserved cysteine through the conserved F or W. The order of the fields is D gene, J gene, V gene, CDR3 DNA, CDR3 protein. D genes are given only for firm matches.

D gene: TRBD2
J gene: TRBJ2-1
V gene: TRBV5-5
CDR3 DNA: TGTGCCAGCAGCTTGGGTAGCGGGGGAAGTGAGCAGTTCTTC
CDR3 protein: CASSLGSGGSEQFF

D gene: .
J gene: TRBJ1-6
V gene: TRBV7-9
CDR3 DNA: TGTGCCAGCACCACCGGGGGACCTAATTCACCCCTCCACTTT
CDR3 protein: CASTTGGPNSPLHF

D gene: .
J gene: TRBJ1-4
V gene: TRBV6-6
CDR3 DNA: TGTGCCAGCCGGGACACTAATGAAAAACTGTTTTTT
CDR3 protein: CASRDTNEKLFF

D gene: .
J gene: TRBJ2-5
V gene: TRBV5-1
CDR3 DNA: TGCGCCAGCAGCCTGAGCCAGGGGCAGGGGGAGACCCAGTACTTC
CDR3 protein: CASSLSQGQGETQYF

D gene: .
J gene: TRBJ1-5
V gene: TRBV14
CDR3 DNA: TGTGCCAGCAGCCAACCAGGCCGCAATCAGCCCCAGCATTTT
CDR3 protein: CASSQPGRNQPQHF

D gene: .
J gene: TRBJ1-2
V gene: TRBV5-1
CDR3 DNA: TGCGCCAGCAGCTTGGCCATAGGGCAGGGTGACTATGGCTACACCTTC
CDR3 protein: CASSLAIGQGDYGYTF

D gene: .
J gene: TRBJ1-2
V gene: TRBV2
CDR3 DNA: TGTGCCAGCATCCTCCCTGACGGGGGTGAGGGCTACACCTTC
CDR3 protein: CASILPDGGEGYTF

D gene: TRBD2
J gene: TRBJ2-1
V gene: TRBV7-2
CDR3 DNA: TGTGCCAGCAGCTTAAGCGTAGGGACTAGCGGGGGGGTGCAGTTCTTC
CDR3 protein: CASSLSVGTSGGVQFF

D gene: .
J gene: TRBJ2-5
V gene: TRBV10-1
CDR3 DNA: TGCGCCAGCAGTGAGTCCTTACGGGAGCCCGGGGAGACCCAGTACTTC
CDR3 protein: CASSESLREPGETQYF

D gene: TRBD1
J gene: TRBJ1-5
V gene: TRBV6-5
CDR3 DNA: TGTGCCAGCAGATTGACAGGGATTAATCAGCCCCAGCATTTT
CDR3 protein: CASRLTGINQPQHF

D gene: TRBD1
J gene: TRBJ2-1
V gene: TRBV19
CDR3 DNA: TGTGCCAGTAACTCGGACAGGGGTCTGAATGAGCAGTTCTTC
CDR3 protein: CASNSDRGLNEQFF

D gene: TRBD1
J gene: TRBJ2-5
V gene: TRBV7-2
CDR3 DNA: TGTGCCAGCAGCTTACCAGGGGGCGTTGAGACCCAGTACTTC
CDR3 protein: CASSLPGGVETQYF